A single sample gave rise to the 9 T cell receptor beta chains below, sequenced in a study of blood T cell repertoires in COVID-19. Some clones are missing from TCRdb's copy, which holds only in-frame ones; the method was immunoSEQ multiplex PCR. In the table there are around 280,000 clones, around 89% of which are singletons. Sample: PBMCs or T cells enriched from blood (not recorded which). The receptors were gathered from a woman aged 18-29 years with acute COVID-19.

V gene TRBV27 combines with J gene TRBJ2-1; TRBD1 matches 9 bases. CDR3 length: 15 amino acids. Germline V gene sequence: CDR1 MNHEY, CDR2 SMNVEV (reference sequence). The V gene end was trimmed by 3 bases and the J gene end by 8 bases; junction bases not matched to a gene: 8. The CDR3 reads CASSFPGQGFDEQFF. CDR3 coding DNA: TGTGCCAGCAGTTTCCCCGGACAGGGGTTTGATGAGCAGTTCTTC.

This clone was picked up one time. The rearrangement links TRBV7-2 to TRBJ1-2, with 7 positions matching TRBD1. The CDR3 is 14 residues long. Germline CDR1 and CDR2: SGHTA and FQGNSA. The J segment lost 0 bases and the V segment lost 5 bases, leaving 3 bases of the junction unmatched. This CDR3 is CASSPGTANYGYTF. CDR3 coding DNA: TGTGCCAGCAGCCCAGGGACAGCTAACTATGGCTACACCTTC.

The CDR3 DNA reads TGTGCCAGCAGTGACAGGGGGCGCCCCACTGAAGCTTTCTTT. It is translated as CASSDRGRPTEAFF. The genes are TRBV6-1 and TRBJ1-1; 8 bases align to TRBD1. Germline V gene lookup returns CDR1 MNHNS and CDR2 SASEGT. With 3 bases clipped from V and 4 bases from J, the junction kept 4 bases outside the gene matches. The CDR3 loop spans 14 amino acids.

The chain carries TRBV5-1 and TRBJ2-7, with 11 positions matching TRBD2. V shed 2 bases and J 1 base; nucleotides not matched to a gene: 14. Germline loops: CDR1 SGHRS, CDR2 YFSETQ. The length of the CDR3 is 19 residues. CDR3 region: CASSFPDRGSSGGSYEQYF. The CDR3 region has the DNA TGCGCCAGCAGCTTCCCCGACAGGGGGTCTAGCGGGGGGTCCTACGAGCAGTACTTC.

The chain is built from TRBV6-1 and TRBJ2-1; no firm D call. The CDR3 has 15 residues. CDR1 MNHNS and CDR2 SASEGT come from the germline V gene. The V gene lost 0 bases and the J gene lost 8 bases, with 14 bases spanning the gap. CDR3 sequence (DNA): TGTGCCAGCAGTGAAGCGCTGGCCCCCCGCTATGAGCAGTTCTTC. This encodes CASSEALAPRYEQFF.

The chain employs TRBV4-1 and TRBJ2-6; 8 bases agree with TRBD1. CDR1 MGHRA and CDR2 YSYEKL come from the germline V gene. V was clipped by 1 base and J by 0 bases; unmatched bases: 8. This CDR3 comprises 19 residues. The CDR3 reads CASSQVGQGEFSGANVLTF. The CDR3 DNA reads TGCGCCAGCAGCCAAGTCGGACAGGGAGAGTTCTCTGGGGCCAACGTCCTGACTTTC.

The V gene is TRBV15, the J gene TRBJ1-5, with D perhaps TRBD1 (5 bases). There are 17 residues in the CDR3. V dropped 2 bases and J dropped 0 bases, with 14 bases sitting between them. The germline V gene encodes CDR1 LNHNV and CDR2 YYDKDF (reference sequence). Written as DNA, the CDR3 is TGTGCCACCAGCAGATCCCCGACAGACAATAGCAATCAGCCCCAGCATTTT. Translated, it gives CATSRSPTDNSNQPQHF.

The chain couples TRBV5-1 to TRBJ1-2, with D uncertain. The CDR3 totals 13 residues. Looked up from germline, CDR1 is SGHRS and CDR2 is YFSETQ. Trimming took off 0 bases at V and 8 bases at J, with 11 bases between the two ends. This CDR3 reads CASSLDRLGGYTF. In DNA, the CDR3 is TGCGCCAGCAGCTTGGACCGCCTTGGCGGCTACACCTTC.

The chain is built from TRBV7-9 and TRBJ2-7; 10 bases line up with TRBD2. The CDR3 has 17 residues. Germline CDR1 and CDR2: SEHNR and FQNEAQ (reference sequence). V lost 4 bases, J lost 4 bases, and 13 bases stayed unmatched. The CDR3 region has the DNA TGTGCCAGCAGCTCACCTGGGGCTAGCGGGAGAACGTACGAGCAGTACTTC. This gives the protein CASSSPGASGRTYEQYF. Together with reference TRBV7-9 and TRBJ2-7, the CDR3 gives the full variable domain: DTGVSQNPRHKITKRGQNVTFRCDPISEHNRLYWYRQTLGQGPEFLTYFQNEAQLEKSRLLSDRFSAERPKGSFSTLEIQRTEQGDSAMYLCASSSPGASGRTYEQYFGPGTRLTVT.